This TCR beta chain appears in the sequencing data of a study of blood T cell repertoires in COVID-19. As for the study in general: Some COVID-19 samples were acute and others convalescent; all came from the United States, Italy and Spain.

The CDR3 contains 13 residues. The ends were cut back, 3 bases at V and 2 bases at J, with 8 bases in the middle. Germline V gene data show CDR1 as LNHDA and CDR2 as SQIVND (reference sequence). In the original workflow: Cell counts per sample came from amplifying reference gene primers. Sequenced by immunoSEQ multiplex PCR; TCRdb stores in-frame clones only, minus some. For V, J and clone size, that table is used; D and trimming come from the DNA. The sample lists under 250,000 clones, about 87% occurring once. Sequences were obtained from peripheral blood. The sequence came from a woman between 65 and 79 years old with active or convalescent COVID-19. The chain employs TRBV19 and TRBJ2-7; D unclear. The CDR3 nucleotides read TGTGCCAGTAGTATGACGGAGACCTACGAGCAGTACTTC. Its translation is CASSMTETYEQYF.